These 23 T cell receptor beta chains originate from one sample sequenced in a study of T cell responses to AZD1222 COVID-19 vaccine. Assay: immunoSEQ multiplex PCR; the TCRdb copy retains only in-frame clones and omits some. The sample includes some 110,000 clones, approximately 86% of them seen just once. The input for sequencing was peripheral blood, taken on day 0 of AZD1222 vaccination. These TCRs come from an adult in good health.

J is TRBJ1-2 and V is TRBV13, with TRBD1 matching over 12 bases. Germline CDR1 and CDR2: PRHDT and FYEKMQ (reference sequence). The CDR3 covers 18 residues. V shed 6 bases, J shed 3 bases, and the junction held 14 bases outside the gene matches. CDR3 in amino acids: CASRQIVGTGGLDYGYTF. CDR3 in DNA: TGTGCCAGCAGACAAATCGTCGGGACAGGGGGCCTCGACTATGGCTACACCTTC.

The chain joins TRBV2 to TRBJ2-1; 9 bases are shared with TRBD2. The V gene end was trimmed by 4 bases and the J gene end by 8 bases; junction bases not matched to a gene: 6. Per the germline V gene, CDR1 is SNHLY and CDR2 is FYNNEI. This CDR3 contains 14 residues. This CDR3 reads CASSVAGGVHEQFF. CDR3 sequence (DNA): TGTGCCAGCAGTGTGGCGGGAGGGGTGCATGAGCAGTTCTTC.

This clone has just a few counts. This chain links TRBV5-1 with TRBJ1-6, with a tentative D call TRBD1 (6 bases). Germline V gene sequence: CDR1 SGHRS, CDR2 YFSETQ. There are 14 residues in the CDR3. V dropped 4 bases and J dropped 7 bases, with 12 bases sitting between them. CDR3 DNA: TGCGCCAGCAGCGCGGGACAAGTAAATTCACCCCTCCACTTT. It specifies CASSAGQVNSPLHF. The whole variable domain, filled in from reference TRBV5-1 and TRBJ1-6, reads KAGVTQTPRYLIKTRGQQVTLSCSPISGHRSVSWYQQTPGQGLQFLFEYFSETQRNKGNFPGRFSGRQFSNSRSEMNVSTLELGDSALYLCASSAGQVNSPLHFGNGTRLTVT.

The CDR3 DNA reads TGTGCCAGCAGCGTAGCGCCCACCGGGGAGCTGTTTTTT. Protein sequence: CASSVAPTGELFF. The chain recombines TRBV9 with TRBJ2-2, with D hard to call. The CDR3 spans 13 residues. V dropped 0 bases and J dropped 4 bases, with 4 bases sitting between them. Looked up from germline, CDR1 is SGDLS and CDR2 is YYNGEE.

The V and J genes are TRBV4-2 and TRBJ2-3; D may be TRBD2 (5 bases). CDR1 LGHNA and CDR2 YNFKEQ come from the germline V gene. V was clipped by 1 base and J by 4 bases, with 15 bases between them. This CDR3 region has 16 residues. The CDR3 bases are TGTGCCAGCAGCCAAGGCCGGACTCAGCTGTCAGATACGCAGTATTTT. The encoded protein is CASSQGRTQLSDTQYF.

This chain uses TRBV19 with TRBJ1-5; tentatively, D is TRBD1 (5 bases). The V end lost 5 bases, the J end lost 0 bases, and 14 bases lay between the germline ends. Germline loops: CDR1 LNHDA, CDR2 SQIVND (reference sequence). The CDR3 consists of 16 residues. The CDR3: CASSSRQRNSNQPQHF. The CDR3 DNA reads TGTGCCAGTAGTTCCCGACAGAGAAATAGCAATCAGCCCCAGCATTTT.

Only one count was recorded for this clone. The chain employs TRBV18 and TRBJ1-1; D may be TRBD1 (5 bases). Trimming cost V 0 bases and J 2 bases, with 7 bases left between them. The CDR3 contains 14 residues. Germline CDR1 is KGHSH and CDR2 is LQKENI. This CDR3 is CASSPPTVNTEAFF. The CDR3 DNA reads as TGTGCCAGCTCACCACCGACAGTTAACACTGAAGCTTTCTTT.

The chain has TRBV30 and TRBJ1-2; a possible D gene is TRBD1 (5 bases). Germline CDR1 GTSNPN, CDR2 SVGIG (reference sequence). This CDR3 has 11 residues. Trimming removed 0 bases at V and 7 bases at J, with 6 bases between. The CDR3 loop reads CAWSVGVGYTF. The CDR3 DNA is TGTGCCTGGAGTGTAGGGGTTGGCTACACCTTC.

The chain couples TRBV28 to TRBJ1-6; D perhaps matches TRBD1 (6 bases). This CDR3 is 18 amino acids long. Germline loops: CDR1 MDHEN, CDR2 SYDVKM. V lost 7 bases, J lost 0 bases, and 19 bases lay in between. The CDR3 nucleotides read TGTGCCAGCAACGTAGGGGCAGGGGCCCGCTCCTATAATTCACCCCTCCACTTT. Translating gives CASNVGAGARSYNSPLHF.

The chain recombines TRBV6-2 or TRBV6-3 with TRBJ2-3; D is perhaps TRBD2 (5 bases). This CDR3 is 14 amino acids long. Germline CDR1 MNHEY, CDR2 SVGEGT. V was trimmed by 2 bases and J by 6 bases, leaving 12 bases between them. The CDR3 DNA is TGTGCCAGCAGTTACCACCCAACTAGGGATACGCAGTATTTT. Protein product: CASSYHPTRDTQYF.

The chain joins TRBV3-1 (or the pseudogene TRBV3-2) to TRBJ1-1; D is possibly TRBD1 (5 bases). The ends were cut back, 8 bases at V and 3 bases at J, with 10 bases in the middle. The CDR3 is 12 amino acids. The germline CDR1 and CDR2 sequences are LGHDT and YNNKEL (reference sequence). As DNA, the CDR3 is TGTGCCAGCGCCGGGGGGGACACTGAAGCTTTCTTT. Translated, it gives CASAGGDTEAFF.

For the CDR3, the DNA is TGTGCCAGCAGGAATTTGGGACGGACGACTTATGGCTACACCTTC. This gives the protein CASRNLGRTTYGYTF. The rearrangement uses TRBV4-2 and TRBJ1-2; tentatively, D is TRBD1 (5 bases). The V and J ends lost 6 bases and 5 bases respectively, with 19 bases between them. This CDR3 has 15 amino acids. CDR1 is LGHNA, CDR2 YNFKEQ, per germline.

V usage is TRBV28 and J usage is TRBJ1-1; D is undetermined. The CDR3 covers 15 residues. Germline values: CDR1 MDHEN, CDR2 SYDVKM. V was cut by 3 bases and J by 4 bases, with 15 bases left in between. This CDR3 is CASSFPTTKGTEAFF. CDR3 DNA: TGTGCCAGCAGTTTCCCGACTACAAAGGGCACTGAAGCTTTCTTT.

CDR3 protein: CAATGGDYNEQFF. The CDR3 DNA follows: TGTGCCGCCACAGGGGGAGACTACAATGAGCAGTTCTTC. V usage is TRBV21-1 and J usage is TRBJ2-1; the tabulated D call, TRBD1, remains unverified against the DNA. TRBV21-1 is a pseudogene segment. The CDR3 is 13 amino acids.

This clone showed up just a few times. This chain connects TRBV27 to TRBJ1-2; 7 nucleotides align to TRBD1. The CDR3 extends over 15 amino acids. V was pared by 6 bases and J by 3 bases, with 10 bases of the junction left unmatched. Germline V gene data show CDR1 as MNHEY and CDR2 as SMNVEV (reference sequence). CDR3 in DNA: TGTGCCAGCAGGGGTCAGGGGGGTTCCCACTATGGCTACACCTTC. This gives the protein CASRGQGGSHYGYTF.

This chain connects TRBV6-4 to TRBJ1-1; D gene unclear. The CDR3 is 13 amino acids. CDR1 is MRHNA, CDR2 SNTAGT, per germline. The V gene lost 4 bases and the J gene lost 0 bases, with 6 bases spanning the gap. CDR3 nucleotide sequence: TGTGCCAGCAGTGCCACAATGAACACTGAAGCTTTCTTT. It encodes CASSATMNTEAFF.

The rearrangement links TRBV11-3 to TRBJ2-1; 11 bases align to TRBD2. The J segment lost 3 bases and the V segment lost 5 bases, leaving 3 bases of the junction unmatched. There are 15 residues in the CDR3. Per the germline V gene, CDR1 is SGHNT and CDR2 is YENEEA. This CDR3 reads CASSLGTSGYNEQFF. CDR3 sequence (DNA): TGTGCCAGCAGCCTAGGGACTAGCGGCTACAATGAGCAGTTCTTC.

The chain has TRBV7-2 and TRBJ2-1; 7 bases are shared with TRBD2. The V and J ends lost 5 bases and 1 base, in that order; junction bases with no gene match: 5. From germline, CDR1 is SGHTA and CDR2 FQGNSA. The CDR3 covers 15 residues. The CDR3 DNA sequence: TGTGCCAGCAGCGGCCGGACTAGTTCCTACAATGAGCAGTTCTTC. It encodes CASSGRTSSYNEQFF.

Only a few counts were recorded for this clone. The rearrangement links TRBV5-1 to TRBJ1-2; no clear D. Germline CDR1 is SGHRS and CDR2 is YFSETQ. Trimming took 4 bases from V and 3 from J, leaving 13 bases between them. This CDR3 is built from 14 residues. The CDR3 region has the DNA TGCGCCAGCAGCCAGGCACTCCCCGACTATGGCTACACCTTC. Protein product: CASSQALPDYGYTF.

The chain combines TRBV5-1 with TRBJ2-1, with TRBD2 matching 8 bases. Trimming removed 0 bases from V and 5 bases from J; junction bases left unmatched: 10. In germline, CDR1 is SGHRS, CDR2 YFSETQ. This CDR3 contains 17 residues. The CDR3 DNA follows: TGCGCCAGCAGCTTGGGGTCCAGCGGGGGCGCGGACAATGAGCAGTTCTTC. Its protein is CASSLGSSGGADNEQFF.

The J gene is TRBJ2-4, the V gene TRBV14, with D unclear. CDR1 SGHDN and CDR2 FVKESK come from the germline V gene. There are 13 residues in the CDR3. Trimming left V 2 bases short and J 0 bases short, with 2 bases between. CDR3 residues: CASSQLAKNIQYF. In nucleotides, the CDR3 is TGTGCCAGCAGCCAACTAGCCAAAAACATTCAGTACTTC.

J is TRBJ1-1 and V is TRBV7-2; TRBD1 might be the D (5 bases). This CDR3 spans 14 amino acids. In germline, CDR1 is SGHTA, CDR2 FQGNSA. The V and J ends lost 5 bases and 2 bases respectively, with 12 bases between them. CDR3 coding DNA: TGTGCCAGCAGCATAACGACAGCAAACACTGAAGCTTTCTTT. This encodes CASSITTANTEAFF.

CDR3: CASSYSLEQGARETQYF. The CDR3 nucleotides read TGTGCCAGCAGTTACTCGTTGGAACAGGGGGCACGAGAGACCCAGTACTTC. The V call is TRBV6-2 or TRBV6-3, the J call TRBJ2-5; 9 bases are shared with TRBD1. The CDR3 consists of 17 residues. The ends lost 0 bases at V and 4 bases at J; junction bases unmatched: 9. CDR1 MNHEY and CDR2 SVGEGT come from the germline V gene.